The entry below describes one TCR delta chain. For this DNA, TCRdb reports the protein of a much larger clone, which diverges at residue 14, most likely from a read error; the protein presented here is translated directly from the DNA. The source of the sample is a study of γδ T cells in repeated Plasmodium falciparum infection. TCRdb reanalysed the multiplex PCR reads with CATT. The table records roughly 48,000 delta-chain clones, around 1.6% of them present only once. Bulk repertoires came from Vgamma9/Vdelta2+ or Vdelta2-negative gammadelta T cells flow-sorted from PBMC. Germline CDR1 is TSWWSYY and CDR2 is QGS. The CDR3 covers 20 residues. Trimming at V came to 2 bases and at J to 0 bases, leaving 15 bases not matched to a gene.

The chain joins TRDV1 to TRDJ1; 10 nucleotides agree with TRDD3. The source is a pool of human donors (malaria-infected and uninfected, not separated). The sequenced sample was gamma-delta T cells from blood. The CDR3 DNA sequence: TGTGCTCTTGGGGAATCAGAGATGCGTACTGGGGGATGGGACACCGATAAACTCATCTTT. Residues: CALGESEMRTGGWDTDKLIF.